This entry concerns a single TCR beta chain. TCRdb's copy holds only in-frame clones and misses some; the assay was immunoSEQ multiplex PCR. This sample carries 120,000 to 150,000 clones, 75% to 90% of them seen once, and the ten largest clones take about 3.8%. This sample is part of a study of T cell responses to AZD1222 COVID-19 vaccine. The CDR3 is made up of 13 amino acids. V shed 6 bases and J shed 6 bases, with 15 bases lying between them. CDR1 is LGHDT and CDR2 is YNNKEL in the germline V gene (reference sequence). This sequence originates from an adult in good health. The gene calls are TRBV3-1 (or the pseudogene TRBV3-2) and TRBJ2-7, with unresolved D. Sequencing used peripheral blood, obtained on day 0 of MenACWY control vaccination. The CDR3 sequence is CASSRDPAAEQYF. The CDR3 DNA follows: TGTGCCAGCAGTCGCGACCCCGCTGCCGAGCAGTACTTC.